Listed below are T cell receptor beta chains from one sample, sequenced in a study of blood T cell repertoires in COVID-19. Some clones are missing from TCRdb's copy, which holds only in-frame ones; the method was immunoSEQ multiplex PCR. The data show some 250,000 clones, approximately 80% seen once. Sequenced sample: peripheral blood. The receptors here all came from a middle-aged man with acute or convalescent COVID-19. Both conserved end residues are part of each CDR3. D genes are given only for firm matches. Size values are once, few and many counts, or a class for expanded clones, and some rows have none.

len,v_gene,d_gene,j_gene,abundance,CDR3nt,CDR3aa
14,TRBV29-1,TRBD2,TRBJ2-2,.,TGCAGCGTTGAACACGGGAGGGGGGCCGGGGAGCTGTTTTTT,CSVEHGRGAGELFF
17,TRBV9,.,TRBJ2-1,.,TGTGCCAGCAGCGTAGCTGGGGCGGGACCCTCCTACAATGAGCAGTTCTTC,CASSVAGAGPSYNEQFF
16,TRBV19,.,TRBJ1-5,.,TGTGCCAGTAGTGGGAGGACACGTTATAGCAATCAGCCCCAGCATTTT,CASSGRTRYSNQPQHF
12,TRBV19,.,TRBJ2-5,.,TGTGCCAGTAGTATCCCGGGGGAGACCCAGTACTTC,CASSIPGETQYF
17,TRBV7-2,TRBD1,TRBJ1-2,.,TGTGCCAGCAGCTTAGTCGGAGGGGGCCCTTCTAACTATGGCTACACCTTC,CASSLVGGGPSNYGYTF
18,TRBV5-8,.,TRBJ1-4,.,TGTGCCAGCAGCCAGATGGGAGCCAGACCTTCAACTAATGAAAAACTGTTTTTT,CASSQMGARPSTNEKLFF
14,TRBV3-1/TRBV3-2,TRBD1,TRBJ1-5,.,TGTGCCAGCAGCCCATCGGACAGGGAAGGTTCCCAGCATTTT,CASSPSDREGSQHF
14,TRBV21-1,.,TRBJ1-1,.,TGTGCCAGCAGCAAGGACACGGATAACACTGAAGCTTTCTTT,CASSKDTDNTEAFF
15,TRBV7-9,TRBD1,TRBJ2-1,.,TGTGCCAGCAGCCCACCGGGACAGTCCTACAATGAGCAGTTCTTC,CASSPPGQSYNEQFF
16,TRBV19,TRBD1,TRBJ1-5,.,TGTGCCAGTAGTCCGGGGACAGGGAGAAGCAATCAGCCCCAGCATTTT,CASSPGTGRSNQPQHF
14,TRBV7-2,.,TRBJ1-1,few,TGTGCCAGCAGCGCCAGGGCTATGAACACTGAAGCTTTCTTT,CASSARAMNTEAFF
15,TRBV5-4,.,TRBJ2-5,.,TGTGCCAGCAGCTTTGCCGGGAGTAGCCGGGAGACCCAGTACTTC,CASSFAGSSRETQYF
15,TRBV2,.,TRBJ1-3,many,TGTGCCACCGTGCGTCCAAAAAGCTCTGGAAACACCATATATTTT,CATVRPKSSGNTIYF
13,TRBV29-1,TRBD1,TRBJ2-3,.,TGCAGCGTTCGGGACGACAGGGCAGATACGCAGTATTTT,CSVRDDRADTQYF
14,TRBV30,TRBD1,TRBJ1-3,.,TGTGCCTGGAGTGGACAGGGGCTCGGAAACACCATATATTTT,CAWSGQGLGNTIYF
14,TRBV6-4,TRBD1,TRBJ1-1,.,TGTGCCAGCAGTGACCACCAGGGGGACACTGAAGCTTTCTTT,CASSDHQGDTEAFF
16,TRBV5-1,.,TRBJ2-2,few,TGCGCCAGCAGCTTGGTAACAGCTACGAACACCGGGGAGCTGTTTTTT,CASSLVTATNTGELFF
15,TRBV11-2,TRBD2,TRBJ2-1,few,TGTGCCAGCAGCTTAGGAGCGGGAGGATACAATGAGCAGTTCTTC,CASSLGAGGYNEQFF
17,TRBV7-8,TRBD1,TRBJ1-1,once,TGTGCCAGCAGCTCCGGGACAGGGCCTGCAATGAACACTGAAGCTTTCTTT,CASSSGTGPAMNTEAFF
15,TRBV7-2,TRBD2,TRBJ2-5,few,TGTGCCAGCGCATACTTAGCGGGAGGGCTAGAGACCCAGTACTTC,CASAYLAGGLETQYF
13,TRBV12-3/TRBV12-4,.,TRBJ1-2,.,TGTGCCAGCAGTTGGGGGGGCGAGGATGGCTACACCTTC,CASSWGGEDGYTF
12,TRBV7-8,.,TRBJ2-1,.,TGTGCCAGCAGCTTACAGGGAGGTGAGCAGTTCTTC,CASSLQGGEQFF
13,TRBV29-1,.,TRBJ1-1,.,TGCAGCGTGACAGTGTCAGTAGGCACTGAAGCTTTCTTT,CSVTVSVGTEAFF
18,TRBV19,.,TRBJ2-3,.,TGTGCCAGTTCCAGTATTGGGGAGAGGATCGCTAGCACAGATACGCAGTATTTT,CASSSIGERIASTDTQYF
11,TRBV6-1,.,TRBJ1-5,.,TGTGCCAGCAGTGAGAGGGGGTCCCAGCATTTT,CASSERGSQHF
13,TRBV27,.,TRBJ2-7,.,TGTGCCAGCAGCCCAGGAAAAACCTACGAGCAGTACTTC,CASSPGKTYEQYF
12,TRBV13,.,TRBJ2-7,.,TGTGCCAGCAGCTTACAGGGGTTCGAGCAGTACTTC,CASSLQGFEQYF
10,TRBV20-1,.,TRBJ2-1,once,TGCAGTGCTAGACCGAGGGAGCAGTTCTTC,CSARPREQFF
13,TRBV29-1,.,TRBJ2-5,.,TGCAGCGTTGTCGAGTCAGGCCAAGAGACCCAGTACTTC,CSVVESGQETQYF
13,TRBV10-2,.,TRBJ2-1,.,TGCGCCAGCAGTGACCGAGAGAACAATGAGCAGTTCTTC,CASSDRENNEQFF
13,TRBV27,TRBD2,TRBJ2-5,.,TGTGCCAGCAGTTTAAAAGCGGGGGAGACCCAGTACTTC,CASSLKAGETQYF
14,TRBV18,.,TRBJ1-1,.,TGTGCCAGCTCACCCGGTATATATTCGGCTGAAGCTTTCTTT,CASSPGIYSAEAFF
15,TRBV5-4,TRBD2,TRBJ2-1,.,TGTGCCAGCAGCTTGAGACTAGCGGGAGGGCATGAGCAGTTCTTC,CASSLRLAGGHEQFF
17,TRBV4-3,TRBD2,TRBJ2-2,.,TGCGCCAGCAGCCAAGGGACTAGCGGGAGCTACACCGGGGAGCTGTTTTTT,CASSQGTSGSYTGELFF
14,TRBV11-3,.,TRBJ2-7,.,TGTGCCAGCAAGAAGTCACCTAGCTCCTACGAGCAGTACTTC,CASKKSPSSYEQYF
16,TRBV15,TRBD2,TRBJ2-3,.,TGTGCCACCAGCAGAGTCGGAGCGGGAGCAACAGATACGCAGTATTTT,CATSRVGAGATDTQYF
14,TRBV30,.,TRBJ1-5,.,TGTGCCTGGAACATAGGCCTTGGGAGTCAGCCCCAGCATTTT,CAWNIGLGSQPQHF
12,TRBV12-3/TRBV12-4,.,TRBJ1-2,.,TGTGCCAGCAGTTTAGTAGCGGGTGGCTACACCTTC,CASSLVAGGYTF
13,TRBV29-1,TRBD2,TRBJ2-7,.,TGCAGCGTTGGTAGCGGGAGGGCTAGCGAGCAGTACTTC,CSVGSGRASEQYF
13,TRBV3-1/TRBV3-2,.,TRBJ1-5,.,TGTGCCAGCAGCCAAGACACAGAACAGCCCCAGCATTTT,CASSQDTEQPQHF
17,TRBV1,.,TRBJ2-3,.,TGCACCAGCAGCCAAGGACTAGCGGGAGGACGGACCCATACGCAGTATTTT,CTSSQGLAGGRTHTQYF
17,TRBV5-4,TRBD2,TRBJ2-1,.,TGTGCCAGCAGCTTGCGCTTAGCGGGGGGGTCCTACAATGAGCAGTTCTTC,CASSLRLAGGSYNEQFF
11,TRBV29-1,.,TRBJ1-2,.,TGCAGCGTTGAATTCAGCTATGGCTACACCTTC,CSVEFSYGYTF
17,TRBV27,TRBD2,TRBJ2-3,.,TGTGCCAGCAGTTTTACCCGACTAGCGGGAGCTCAAGATACGCAGTATTTT,CASSFTRLAGAQDTQYF
14,TRBV2,.,TRBJ1-2,.,TGTGCCAGCGAGGACTCCCTTCGAGGCTATGGCTACACCTTC,CASEDSLRGYGYTF
11,TRBV29-1,.,TRBJ1-1,.,TGCAGCGTTGTGAGCAACACTGAAGCTTTCTTT,CSVVSNTEAFF
14,TRBV6-1,TRBD2,TRBJ2-5,.,TGTGCCAGCAGTGAGACTAGCACGGGAGGGACCCAGTACTTC,CASSETSTGGTQYF
16,TRBV18,.,TRBJ2-7,.,TGTGCCAGCTCACCTCAAGTTTCTACGATCCCCTACGAGCAGTACTTC,CASSPQVSTIPYEQYF
19,TRBV7-2,.,TRBJ2-4,.,TGTGCCAGCAGCTTAGGGCCCGGGACTCAAAGCGGAGCCAAAAACATTCAGTACTTC,CASSLGPGTQSGAKNIQYF
15,TRBV6-5,.,TRBJ1-5,.,TGTGCCAGCAACCCGGGGGGGAGCCGGAATCAGCCCCAGCATTTT,CASNPGGSRNQPQHF
16,TRBV4-2,TRBD2,TRBJ2-1,.,TGTGCCAGCAGCCCGCACGAGGCTAGCGGGTACAATGAGCAGTTCTTC,CASSPHEASGYNEQFF
14,TRBV19,.,TRBJ2-2,.,TGTGCCTCCTGCCGGGGAGCTAACACCGGGGAGCTGTTTTTT,CASCRGANTGELFF
19,TRBV15,.,TRBJ2-6,.,TGTGCCACCAGCAGAGAGTCTAACCTAACCCCGAGGGGGGCCAACGTCCTGACTTTC,CATSRESNLTPRGANVLTF
19,TRBV18,.,TRBJ1-4,.,TGTGCCAGCTCACCGCGGAAGCCCCTCGGGGAGGGAACTAATGAAAAACTGTTTTTT,CASSPRKPLGEGTNEKLFF
15,TRBV7-6,.,TRBJ1-1,.,TGTGCCAGCAGCAACCCAGGGGCGAGTAACACTGAAGCTTTCTTT,CASSNPGASNTEAFF
14,TRBV6-5,TRBD2,TRBJ2-2,.,TGTGCCAGCCGCCCAGCGGGAGGTGTCGGGGAGCTGTTTTTT,CASRPAGGVGELFF
18,TRBV6-6,.,TRBJ1-5,.,TGTGCCAGCAGTCCGATCTCTGTGGGGCCTTATAGCAATCAGCCCCAGCATTTT,CASSPISVGPYSNQPQHF
15,TRBV5-6,.,TRBJ1-2,.,TGTGCCAGCAGGGGGCGGCAGCTCATGGACTATGGCTACACCTTC,CASRGRQLMDYGYTF
15,TRBV7-9,TRBD1,TRBJ1-4,.,TGTGCCAGCAGCCCCTTCACAGGGGGGAATGAAAAACTGTTTTTT,CASSPFTGGNEKLFF